Following are 27 T cell receptor beta chains from one sample sequenced in a study of blood T cell repertoires in COVID-19. Clones were sequenced by immunoSEQ multiplex PCR, and TCRdb holds only the in-frame ones, with some missing. The data show 200,000 or so clones, 80% to 85% seen once. The specimen was peripheral blood. The receptors were gathered from a woman under 40 with acute or convalescent COVID-19.

The V call is TRBV10-3, the J call TRBJ2-1, with D possibly matching TRBD1 (6 bases). Germline V lookup: CDR1 ENHRY, CDR2 SYGVKD. V lost 4 bases, J lost 1 base, and 20 bases lay in between. The CDR3 is 18 residues long. The CDR3 loop reads CAISAGARAPKSYNEQFF. CDR3 in DNA: TGTGCCATCAGTGCAGGGGCAAGGGCTCCCAAGTCCTACAATGAGCAGTTCTTC.

The chain links TRBV7-9 to TRBJ1-1, with D unresolved. The CDR3 has 14 amino acids. V lost 4 bases, J lost 1 base, and 10 bases lay in between. Germline assignment: CDR1 SEHNR and CDR2 FQNEAQ (reference sequence). This CDR3 is CASSYSLTNTEAFF. Written as DNA, the CDR3 is TGTGCCAGCAGCTACAGTTTGACGAACACTGAAGCTTTCTTT.

This chain joins TRBV25-1 and TRBJ2-3; 7 bases align to TRBD2. J lost 2 bases, V lost 2 bases, and 4 bases had no gene match. Germline CDR1 MGHDK, CDR2 SYGVNS. CDR3 length: 15 residues. This chain's CDR3 is CASSEMTSPTDTQYF. As DNA, the CDR3 is TGTGCCAGCAGTGAAATGACTAGCCCCACAGATACGCAGTATTTT.

This clone appeared once. V usage is TRBV14 and J usage is TRBJ2-7; TRBD2 might be the D (6 bases). The V end lost 4 bases, the J end lost 7 bases, and 23 bases lay between the germline ends. The CDR3 has 16 residues. From germline, CDR1 is SGHDN and CDR2 FVKESK. CDR3 amino acids: CASSPKWPGPGGEQYF. For the CDR3, the DNA is TGTGCCAGCAGCCCCAAATGGCCGGGCCCCGGGGGAGAGCAGTACTTC.

The V call is TRBV5-4, the J call TRBJ2-7; possibly TRBD2 for D (5 bases). V lost 4 bases, J lost 2 bases, and 10 bases lay in between. This CDR3 spans 13 amino acids. Germline loops: CDR1 SGHNT, CDR2 YYREEE (reference sequence). In DNA form, the CDR3 reads TGTGCCAGCAGCAAAGACGGGACCTACGAGCAGTACTTC. It codes for CASSKDGTYEQYF. Drawing the rest from reference TRBV5-4 and TRBJ2-7, the complete variable domain is ETGVTQSPTHLIKTRGQQVTLRCSSQSGHNTVSWYQQALGQGPQFIFQYYREEENGRGNFPPRFSGLQFPNYSSELNVNALELDDSALYLCASSKDGTYEQYFGPGTRLTVT.

The chain is built from TRBV24-1 and TRBJ1-2; 9 bases map to TRBD1. CDR3 length equals 15 residues. CDR1 is KGHDR and CDR2 is SFDVKD in the germline V gene. V lost 4 bases and J lost 6; bases outside the gene matches: 8. CDR3 DNA sequence: TGTGCCACCAGTGACCGGACCGGGACAGGGAATGGCTACACCTTC. Amino acid sequence: CATSDRTGTGNGYTF.

As to this clone: Compared with germline, one end of the junction differs, possibly owing to a read error. The V and J genes are TRBV30 and TRBJ1-2; tentatively, D is TRBD1 (6 bases). The CDR3 consists of 12 residues. Germline CDR1 reads GTSNPN; CDR2 reads SVGIG (reference sequence). DNA for the CDR3: TGTGCCTGGACCGAGGACAGTCCGTCCCCCTCCTTC. Translated, it gives CAWTEDSPSPSF.

The rearrangement uses TRBV6-2 or TRBV6-3 and TRBJ1-1, with 8 bases identical to TRBD1. CDR3 size: 15 residues. V was clipped by 6 bases and J by 11 bases; unmatched bases: 17. The germline CDR1 and CDR2 sequences are MNHEY and SVGEGT. The CDR3 region has the DNA TGTGCCAGCAGCCGTCCGGGACAGGCAGTCTACGGTGCTTTCTTT. Translating it yields CASSRPGQAVYGAFF.

The chain joins TRBV28 to TRBJ2-2; tentatively, D is TRBD1 (6 bases). Germline CDR1 MDHEN, CDR2 SYDVKM. This CDR3 has 15 amino acids. Trimming took off 5 bases at V and 1 base at J, with 11 bases between the two ends. The CDR3 sequence is CASSPSGQNTGELFF. CDR3 in DNA: TGTGCCAGCAGTCCATCGGGACAGAACACCGGGGAGCTGTTTTTT.

The CDR3 is CAWGSNNEQFF. The DNA for the CDR3 is TGTGCCTGGGGGTCTAACAATGAGCAGTTCTTC. The gene calls are TRBV30 and TRBJ2-1; D remains ambiguous. The V gene lost 5 bases and the J gene lost 5 bases, with 7 bases spanning the gap. The CDR3 is 11 amino acids. Per the germline V gene, CDR1 is GTSNPN and CDR2 is SVGIG (reference sequence).

The chain links TRBV6-5 to TRBJ2-1; 7 bases align to TRBD2. Trimming took 4 bases from V and 4 from J; bases not matched to a gene: 10. There are 16 residues in the CDR3. Germline V lookup: CDR1 MNHEY, CDR2 SVGAGI. CDR3 DNA: TGTGCCAGCAGTTCCCTGGGGGGAGGGCCTTACAATGAGCAGTTCTTC. Translation gives CASSSLGGGPYNEQFF.

The chain uses TRBV7-2 and TRBJ1-2; a weak D match, TRBD1 (6 bases). V was trimmed by 1 base and J by 8 bases, leaving 14 bases between them. Germline V lookup: CDR1 SGHTA, CDR2 FQGNSA. This CDR3 spans 14 amino acids. The CDR3 sequence: CASSLVQGLEGYTF. The CDR3, as DNA: TGTGCCAGCAGCTTAGTGCAGGGGCTAGAGGGCTACACCTTC.

CDR3 bases: TGTGCCAGCAGCTTAGAGGGGGGGACACAGAACACTGAAGCTTTCTTT. Residues: CASSLEGGTQNTEAFF. The chain recombines TRBV7-8 with TRBJ1-1; tentatively, D is TRBD1 (6 bases). The ends were cut back, 1 base at V and 1 base at J, with 13 bases in the middle. This CDR3 has 16 amino acids. Germline CDR1 is SGHVS and CDR2 is FQNEAQ.

J is TRBJ2-6 and V is TRBV6-4; weak D call: TRBD2 (5 bases). The CDR3 spans 16 residues. V was trimmed by 2 bases and J by 0 bases, leaving 8 bases between them. Germline V lookup: CDR1 MRHNA, CDR2 SNTAGT. The CDR3: CASSDMAGSGANVLTF. The DNA for the CDR3 is TGTGCCAGCAGTGACATGGCGGGCTCTGGGGCCAACGTCCTGACTTTC.

The V gene is TRBV28, the J gene TRBJ2-7; D unclear. V was cut by 6 bases and J by 4 bases, with 7 bases left in between. CDR1 and CDR2 (germline): MDHEN, SYDVKM. The CDR3 has 11 amino acids. The CDR3 loop is CASRRRYEQYF. The CDR3 nucleotides read TGTGCCAGCAGAAGGCGGTACGAGCAGTACTTC.

The chain has TRBV11-2 and TRBJ1-2; D might be TRBD1 (6 bases). Trimming cost V 4 bases and J 6 bases, with 18 bases left between them. Per germline, CDR1 SGHAT and CDR2 FQNNGV. The CDR3 sequence is 15 residues long. In DNA form, the CDR3 reads TGTGCCAGCAGCTCCCAAAGGGGGGGAAAAAATGGCTACACCTTC. This codes for CASSSQRGGKNGYTF. The full variable domain, its missing parts supplied by reference TRBV11-2 and TRBJ1-2, is EAGVAQSPRYKIIEKRQSVAFWCNPISGHATLYWYQQILGQGPKLLIQFQNNGVVDDSQLPKDRFSAERLKGVDSTLKIQPAKLEDSAVYLCASSSQRGGKNGYTFGSGTRLTVV.

The chain employs TRBV27 and TRBJ1-6, with TRBD1 as a possible D gene (6 bases). The ends were cut back, 5 bases at V and 4 bases at J, with 18 bases in the middle. The CDR3 sequence is 17 residues long. The germline CDR1 and CDR2 sequences are MNHEY and SMNVEV (reference sequence). This CDR3 reads CASSGAGPGEYNSPLHF. CDR3 bases: TGTGCCAGCAGTGGGGCCGGTCCAGGGGAATATAATTCACCCCTCCACTTT.

V is TRBV7-7 and J is TRBJ2-2; 8 bases align to TRBD1. V lost 5 bases to trimming and J lost 6 bases; unmatched junction nucleotides: 11. CDR3 size: 16 residues. CDR1 is SSHAT and CDR2 is FNYEAQ in the germline V gene (reference sequence). Written as DNA, the CDR3 is TGTGCCAGCAGCCCCCGGACAGGGTTGGTTCCCGGGGAGCTGTTTTTT. Protein: CASSPRTGLVPGELFF. Combining the CDR3 with reference TRBV7-7 and TRBJ2-2 gives the whole variable domain GAGVSQSPRYKVTKRGQDVTLRCDPISSHATLYWYQQALGQGPEFLTYFNYEAQPDKSGLPSDRFSAERPEGSISTLTIQRTEQRDSAMYRCASSPRTGLVPGELFFGEGSRLTVL.

This chain links TRBV27 with TRBJ2-7, with 15 bases identical to TRBD2. Germline V gene sequence: CDR1 MNHEY, CDR2 SMNVEV (reference sequence). Unmatched junction bases numbered 7, after V lost 7 bases and J lost 6 bases. The CDR3 consists of 15 residues. The CDR3 DNA follows: TGTGCCAGCAAGGGACTAGCGGGAGGATTGGGCGAGCAGTACTTC. Its protein product is CASKGLAGGLGEQYF.

The V gene is TRBV12-3 or TRBV12-4, the J gene TRBJ1-2; D call uncertain. The CDR3 is 13 residues long. V was shortened by 4 bases and J by 4 bases, with 10 bases between the two germline ends. The CDR3 protein is CASSSIHFYGYTF. As DNA, the CDR3 is TGTGCCAGCAGTTCTATCCACTTCTATGGCTACACCTTC.

This sequence joins TRBV7-8 and TRBJ1-5, with a weak D call TRBD1 (5 bases). The V end was cut by 1 base, the J end by 0 bases, with 19 bases between. The CDR3 contains 19 residues. Germline CDR1 SGHVS, CDR2 FQNEAQ. In DNA form, the CDR3 reads TGTGCCAGCAGCTTAGGGCTGAGTCGACAGATAGATAGCAATCAGCCCCAGCATTTT. It codes for CASSLGLSRQIDSNQPQHF. Together with reference TRBV7-8 and TRBJ1-5, the CDR3 gives the full variable domain: GAGVSQSPRYKVAKRGQDVALRCDPISGHVSLFWYQQALGQGPEFLTYFQNEAQLDKSGLPSDRFFAERPEGSVSTLKIQRTQQEDSAVYLCASSLGLSRQIDSNQPQHFGDGTRLSIL.

This chain joins TRBV25-1 and TRBJ2-3; TRBD2 agrees at 8 bases. The trim removed 2 bases at V and 3 bases at J, leaving 4 bases unmatched. The CDR3 covers 15 residues. Germline-derived CDR1 and CDR2 are MGHDK and SYGVNS. CDR3 sequence reads: CASSETGGLTDTQYF. The CDR3 nucleotides are TGTGCCAGCAGTGAAACGGGGGGGTTAACAGATACGCAGTATTTT.

The J gene is TRBJ1-4, the V gene TRBV27; TRBD1 aligns across 7 bases. Germline assignment: CDR1 MNHEY and CDR2 SMNVEV (reference sequence). CDR3 size: 16 residues. Trimming took 0 bases from V and 8 from J; bases not matched to a gene: 9. This CDR3 reads CASSLSSVTGREKLFF. CDR3 in DNA: TGTGCCAGCAGTTTATCGAGTGTGACAGGGCGAGAAAAACTGTTTTTT. Using reference TRBV27 and TRBJ1-4 for the parts outside the CDR3, the full variable domain is EAQVTQNPRYLITVTGKKLTVTCSQNMNHEYMSWYRQDPGLGLRQIYYSMNVEVTDKGDVPEGYKVSRKEKRNFPLILESPSPNQTSLYFCASSLSSVTGREKLFFGSGTQLSVL.

This clone was counted only a few times. The chain uses TRBV4-3 and TRBJ2-2; the match to TRBD2 covers 10 bases. The CDR3 consists of 15 residues. V lost 1 base, J lost 7 bases, and 3 bases stayed unmatched. The germline V gene has CDR1 LGHNA and CDR2 YSLEER. CDR3 coding DNA: TGCGCCAGCAGCCAAGCTAGCGGGGGCGTCGGGGAGCTGTTTTTT. It codes for CASSQASGGVGELFF.

The gene calls are TRBV2 and TRBJ2-1; 16 bases line up with TRBD2. The V gene end was trimmed by 5 bases and the J gene end by 6 bases; junction bases not matched to a gene: 10. The CDR3 is made up of 18 amino acids. Germline V gene lookup returns CDR1 SNHLY and CDR2 FYNNEI. Here the CDR3 DNA reads TGTGCCAGCAGTTCCGGGACTAGCGGGGGGGCCGGGAGCAATGAGCAGTTCTTC. Protein: CASSSGTSGGAGSNEQFF.

The J gene is TRBJ2-1, the V gene TRBV19, with 7 bases matching TRBD2. The CDR3 runs 16 residues. Trimming at V came to 2 bases and at J to 6 bases, leaving 10 bases not matched to a gene. Germline lookup yields CDR1 LNHDA and CDR2 SQIVND (reference sequence). The CDR3 reads CASSIPSGTGGNEQFF. The CDR3 bases are TGTGCCAGTAGTATACCTTCCGGGACGGGGGGCAATGAGCAGTTCTTC.

The sample holds a few counts of this clone. The chain employs TRBV10-1 and TRBJ2-7, with unresolved D. This CDR3 contains 16 residues. Trimming removed 0 bases from V and 1 base from J, with 13 bases in between. The germline V gene encodes CDR1 WNHNN and CDR2 SYGVQD (reference sequence). DNA for the CDR3: TGCGCCAGCAGTGAGTCGCTACAGCCGTTTTCCTACGAGCAGTACTTC. Translation: CASSESLQPFSYEQYF.